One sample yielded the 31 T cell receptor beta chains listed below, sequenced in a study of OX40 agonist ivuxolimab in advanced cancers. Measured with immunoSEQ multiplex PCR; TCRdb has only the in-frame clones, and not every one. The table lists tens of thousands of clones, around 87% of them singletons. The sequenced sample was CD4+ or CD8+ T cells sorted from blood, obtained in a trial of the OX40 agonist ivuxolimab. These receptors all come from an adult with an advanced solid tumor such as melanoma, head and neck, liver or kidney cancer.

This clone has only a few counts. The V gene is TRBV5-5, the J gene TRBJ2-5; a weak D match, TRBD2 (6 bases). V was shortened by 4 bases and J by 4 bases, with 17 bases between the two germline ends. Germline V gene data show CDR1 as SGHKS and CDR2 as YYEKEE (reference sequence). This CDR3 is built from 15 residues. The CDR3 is CASSINHGGLETQYF. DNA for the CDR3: TGTGCCAGCAGCATTAACCACGGAGGGCTAGAGACCCAGTACTTC.

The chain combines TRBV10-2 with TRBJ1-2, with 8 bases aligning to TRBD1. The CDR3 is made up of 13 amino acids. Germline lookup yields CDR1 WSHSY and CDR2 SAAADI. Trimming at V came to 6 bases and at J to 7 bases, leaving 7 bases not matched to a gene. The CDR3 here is CASSGQGAGGYTF. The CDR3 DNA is TGCGCCAGCAGCGGACAGGGCGCCGGTGGCTACACCTTC.

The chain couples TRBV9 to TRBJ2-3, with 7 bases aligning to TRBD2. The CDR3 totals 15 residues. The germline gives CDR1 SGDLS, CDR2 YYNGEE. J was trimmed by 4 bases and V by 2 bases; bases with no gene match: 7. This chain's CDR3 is CASSVRGGRADTQYF. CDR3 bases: TGTGCCAGCAGCGTGAGGGGCGGGAGAGCAGATACGCAGTATTTT.

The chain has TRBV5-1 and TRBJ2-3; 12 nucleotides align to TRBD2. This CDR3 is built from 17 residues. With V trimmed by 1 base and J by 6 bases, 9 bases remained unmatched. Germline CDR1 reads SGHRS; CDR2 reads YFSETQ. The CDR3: CASSLSTSGRAVDTQYF. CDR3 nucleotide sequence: TGCGCCAGCAGCTTGTCGACTAGCGGGAGAGCAGTCGATACGCAGTATTTT.

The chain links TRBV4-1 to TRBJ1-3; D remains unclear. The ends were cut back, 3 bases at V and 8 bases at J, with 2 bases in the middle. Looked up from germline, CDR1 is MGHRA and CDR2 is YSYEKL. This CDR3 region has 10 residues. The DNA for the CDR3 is TGCGCCAGCAGCCATGACACCATATATTTT. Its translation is CASSHDTIYF.

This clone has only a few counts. CDR3 bases: TGTGCCAGCAGTTTAGACAGGGGCGAGTGGGAGACCCAGTACTTC. Amino acids: CASSLDRGEWETQYF. The rearrangement links TRBV28 to TRBJ2-5, with 8 bases matching TRBD1. The CDR3 has 15 residues. The germline CDR1 and CDR2 sequences are MDHEN and SYDVKM. Trimming cost V 2 bases and J 5 bases; bases outside gene matches: 7.

The CDR3 is CASSLGGGADTQYF. The CDR3 DNA reads TGTGCCAGCAGCTTAGGTGGAGGCGCAGATACGCAGTATTTT. The V and J genes are TRBV7-9 and TRBJ2-3; tentative D call: TRBD2 (5 bases). The CDR3 totals 14 residues. The V and J ends lost 1 base and 4 bases respectively, with 9 bases between them. Germline loops: CDR1 SEHNR, CDR2 FQNEAQ (reference sequence).

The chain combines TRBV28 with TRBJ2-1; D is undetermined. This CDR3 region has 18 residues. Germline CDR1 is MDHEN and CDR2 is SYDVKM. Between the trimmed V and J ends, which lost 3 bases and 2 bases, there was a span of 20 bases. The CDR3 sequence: CASSLISDTLRPYNEQFF. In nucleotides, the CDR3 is TGTGCCAGCAGTTTGATTTCTGACACCCTAAGGCCCTACAATGAGCAGTTCTTC.

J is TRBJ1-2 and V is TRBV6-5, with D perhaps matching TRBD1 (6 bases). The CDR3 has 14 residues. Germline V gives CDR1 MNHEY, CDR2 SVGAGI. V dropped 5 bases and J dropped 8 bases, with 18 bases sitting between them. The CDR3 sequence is CASSESAGAQGYTF. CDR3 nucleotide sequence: TGTGCCAGCAGTGAATCGGCGGGGGCGCAGGGCTACACCTTC.

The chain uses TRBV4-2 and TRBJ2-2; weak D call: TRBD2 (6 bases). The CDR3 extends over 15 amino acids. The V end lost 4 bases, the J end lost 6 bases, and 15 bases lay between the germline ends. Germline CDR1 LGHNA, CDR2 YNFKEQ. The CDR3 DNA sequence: TGTGCCAGCAGCCTGGGACTCTTTGGGGCCGGGGAGCTGTTTTTT. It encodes CASSLGLFGAGELFF.

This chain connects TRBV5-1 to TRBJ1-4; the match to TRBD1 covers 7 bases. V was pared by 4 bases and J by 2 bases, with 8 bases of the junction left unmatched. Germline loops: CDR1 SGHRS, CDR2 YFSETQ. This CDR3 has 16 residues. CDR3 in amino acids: CASSMTRQGTNEKLFF. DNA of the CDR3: TGCGCCAGCAGCATGACTAGACAGGGCACTAATGAAAAACTGTTTTTT.

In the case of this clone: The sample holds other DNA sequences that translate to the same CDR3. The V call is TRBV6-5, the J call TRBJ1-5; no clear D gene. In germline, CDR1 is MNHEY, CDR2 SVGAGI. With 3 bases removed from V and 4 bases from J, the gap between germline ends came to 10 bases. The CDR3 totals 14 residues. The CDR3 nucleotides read TGTGCCAGCAGTTATAGCGGCAGTAATCAGCCCCAGCATTTT. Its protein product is CASSYSGSNQPQHF.

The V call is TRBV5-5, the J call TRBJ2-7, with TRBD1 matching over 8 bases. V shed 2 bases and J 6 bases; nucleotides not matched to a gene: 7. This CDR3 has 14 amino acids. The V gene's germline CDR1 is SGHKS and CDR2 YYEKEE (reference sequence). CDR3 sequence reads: CASSFGQGVGEQYF. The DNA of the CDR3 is TGTGCCAGCAGCTTTGGACAGGGAGTTGGCGAGCAGTACTTC.

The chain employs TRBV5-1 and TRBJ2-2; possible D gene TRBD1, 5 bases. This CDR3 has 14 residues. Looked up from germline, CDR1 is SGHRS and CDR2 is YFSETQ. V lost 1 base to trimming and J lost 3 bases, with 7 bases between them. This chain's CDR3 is CASSLQGYTGELFF. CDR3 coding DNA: TGCGCCAGCAGCTTGCAGGGTTACACCGGGGAGCTGTTTTTT.

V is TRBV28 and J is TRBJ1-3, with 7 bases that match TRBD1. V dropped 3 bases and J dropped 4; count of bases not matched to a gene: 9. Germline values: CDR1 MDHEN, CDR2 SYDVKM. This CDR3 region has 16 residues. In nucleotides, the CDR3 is TGTGCCAGCAGTTTTGGTGGTACAGGGGCAGGAAACACCATATATTTT. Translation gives CASSFGGTGAGNTIYF.

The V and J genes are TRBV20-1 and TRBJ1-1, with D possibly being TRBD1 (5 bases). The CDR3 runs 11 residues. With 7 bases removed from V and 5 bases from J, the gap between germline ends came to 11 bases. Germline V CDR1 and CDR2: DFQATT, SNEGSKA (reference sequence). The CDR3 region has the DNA TGCAGTGAAGCGGGGACTACTGAAGCTTTCTTT. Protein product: CSEAGTTEAFF.

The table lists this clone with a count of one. In DNA form, the CDR3 reads TGTGCCAGCAGCCCCACTGGCGGGGGATTGAACACCGGGGAGCTGTTTTTT. Amino acids: CASSPTGGGLNTGELFF. The chain is built from TRBV5-4 and TRBJ2-2; 7 nucleotides agree with TRBD2. With V trimmed by 4 bases and J by 1 base, 10 bases remained unmatched. The CDR3 length is 17 residues. Germline V lookup: CDR1 SGHNT, CDR2 YYREEE (reference sequence). Based on the CDR3 plus reference TRBV5-4 and TRBJ2-2, the full variable domain is ETGVTQSPTHLIKTRGQQVTLRCSSQSGHNTVSWYQQALGQGPQFIFQYYREEENGRGNFPPRFSGLQFPNYSSELNVNALELDDSALYLCASSPTGGGLNTGELFFGEGSRLTVL.

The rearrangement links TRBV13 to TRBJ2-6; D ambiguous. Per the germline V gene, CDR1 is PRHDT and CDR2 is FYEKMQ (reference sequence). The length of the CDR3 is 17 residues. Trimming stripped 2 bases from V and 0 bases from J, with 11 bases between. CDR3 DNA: TGTGCCAGCAGCTTATTGGCAGCCTCCTCTGGGGCCAACGTCCTGACTTTC. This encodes CASSLLAASSGANVLTF.

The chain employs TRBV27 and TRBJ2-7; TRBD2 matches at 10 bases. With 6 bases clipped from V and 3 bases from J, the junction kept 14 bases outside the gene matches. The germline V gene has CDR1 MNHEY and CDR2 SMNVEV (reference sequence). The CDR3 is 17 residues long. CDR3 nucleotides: TGTGCCAGCAGCCCCGAGCTAGCGGGAGCAAGGAGCTACGAGCAGTACTTC. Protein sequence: CASSPELAGARSYEQYF.

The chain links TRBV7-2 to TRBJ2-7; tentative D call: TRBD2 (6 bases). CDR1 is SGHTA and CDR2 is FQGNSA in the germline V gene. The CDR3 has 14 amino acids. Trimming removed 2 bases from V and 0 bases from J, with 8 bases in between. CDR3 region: CASSLSGYSYEQYF. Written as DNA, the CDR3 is TGTGCCAGCAGCTTAAGCGGGTACTCCTACGAGCAGTACTTC.

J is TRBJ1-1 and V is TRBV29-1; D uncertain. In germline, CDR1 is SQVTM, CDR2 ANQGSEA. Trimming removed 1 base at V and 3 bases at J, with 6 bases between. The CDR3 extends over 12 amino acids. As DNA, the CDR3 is TGCAGCGTTGAAGGTCGGGACACTGAAGCTTTCTTT. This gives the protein CSVEGRDTEAFF.

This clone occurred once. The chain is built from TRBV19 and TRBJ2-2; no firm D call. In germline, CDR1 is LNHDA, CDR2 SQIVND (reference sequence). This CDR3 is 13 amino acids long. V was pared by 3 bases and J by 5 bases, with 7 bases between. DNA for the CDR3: TGTGCCAGTAGTATCTCGGAAACCGGGGAGCTGTTTTTT. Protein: CASSISETGELFF.

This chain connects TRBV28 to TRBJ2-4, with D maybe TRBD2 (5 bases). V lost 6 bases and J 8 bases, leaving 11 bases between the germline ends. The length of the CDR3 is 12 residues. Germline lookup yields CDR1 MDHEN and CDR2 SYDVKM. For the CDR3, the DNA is TGTGCCAGCAGCCCGGGGTGGGACATTCAGTACTTC. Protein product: CASSPGWDIQYF.

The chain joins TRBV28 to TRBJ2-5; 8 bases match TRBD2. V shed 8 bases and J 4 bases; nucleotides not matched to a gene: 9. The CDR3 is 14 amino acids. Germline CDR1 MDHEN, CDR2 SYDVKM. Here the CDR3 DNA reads TGTGCCAGCCTTGAGGAGCGGGAGAGAGAGACCCAGTACTTC. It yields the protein CASLEERERETQYF.

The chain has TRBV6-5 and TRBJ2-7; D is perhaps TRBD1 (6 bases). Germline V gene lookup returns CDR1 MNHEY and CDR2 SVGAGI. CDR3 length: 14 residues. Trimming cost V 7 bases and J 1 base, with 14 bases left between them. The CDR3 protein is CASKGHQASYEQYF. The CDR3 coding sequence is TGTGCCAGCAAGGGACATCAAGCATCCTACGAGCAGTACTTC.

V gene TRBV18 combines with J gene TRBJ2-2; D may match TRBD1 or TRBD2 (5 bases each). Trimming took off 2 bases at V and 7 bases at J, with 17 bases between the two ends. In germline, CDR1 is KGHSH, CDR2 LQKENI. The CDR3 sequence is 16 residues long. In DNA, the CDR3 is TGTGCCAGCTCACCAAAAACAGGAGGATTCGACGGGGAGCTGTTTTTT. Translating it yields CASSPKTGGFDGELFF.

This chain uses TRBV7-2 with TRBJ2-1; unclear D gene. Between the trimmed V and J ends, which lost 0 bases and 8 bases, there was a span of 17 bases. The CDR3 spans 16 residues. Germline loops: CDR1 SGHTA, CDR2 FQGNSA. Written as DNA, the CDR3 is TGTGCCAGCAGCTTAGCGGGAATCCCTGAGAGCCATGAGCAGTTCTTC. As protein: CASSLAGIPESHEQFF.

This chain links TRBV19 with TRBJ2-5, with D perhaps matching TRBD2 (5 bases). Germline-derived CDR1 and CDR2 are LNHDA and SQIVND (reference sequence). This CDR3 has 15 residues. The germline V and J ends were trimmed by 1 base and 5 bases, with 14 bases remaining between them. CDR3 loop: CASSIVGGPGETQYF. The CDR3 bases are TGTGCCAGTAGTATAGTCGGCGGGCCGGGGGAGACCCAGTACTTC.

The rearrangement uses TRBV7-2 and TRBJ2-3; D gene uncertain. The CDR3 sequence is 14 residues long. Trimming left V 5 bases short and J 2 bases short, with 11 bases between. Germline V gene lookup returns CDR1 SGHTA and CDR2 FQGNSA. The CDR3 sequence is CASSPTLSTDTQYF. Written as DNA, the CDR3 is TGTGCCAGCAGCCCTACACTCTCCACAGATACGCAGTATTTT.

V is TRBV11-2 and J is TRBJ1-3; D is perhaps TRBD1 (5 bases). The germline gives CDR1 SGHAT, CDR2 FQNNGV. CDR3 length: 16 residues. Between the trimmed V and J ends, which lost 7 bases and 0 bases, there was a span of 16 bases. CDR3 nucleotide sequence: TGTGCCAGCACCCTAGAAGGGGCCTCCTCTGGAAACACCATATATTTT. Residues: CASTLEGASSGNTIYF.

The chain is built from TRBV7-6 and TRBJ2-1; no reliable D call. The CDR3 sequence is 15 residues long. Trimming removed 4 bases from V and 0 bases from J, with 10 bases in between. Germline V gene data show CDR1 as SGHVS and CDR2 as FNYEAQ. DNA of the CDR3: TGTGCCAGCAGCTACCTTCGTGGCTCCTACAATGAGCAGTTCTTC. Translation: CASSYLRGSYNEQFF. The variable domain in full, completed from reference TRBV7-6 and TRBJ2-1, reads GAGVSQSPRYKVTKRGQDVALRCDPISGHVSLYWYRQALGQGPEFLTYFNYEAQQDKSGLPNDRFSAERPEGSISTLTIQRTEQRDSAMYRCASSYLRGSYNEQFFGPGTRLTVL.